Detailed here is one T cell receptor beta chain. Its antigen has not been determined. The sample holds no much larger clone one base away, and base qualities are not on file. V is shortened by 7 bases, J by 4 bases, and the region joining them spans 21 bases. The CDR3 spans 15 residues, from the cysteine through the phenylalanine. Of all the DNA, just the CDR3 is kept, 45 bases in frame from base 1. As encoded in the germline V gene, CDR1 is SQVTM while CDR2 is ANQGSEA. Using the deep immunoSEQ assay, multiplex PCR amplified TCR CDR3 regions from genomic DNA. Extracted genomic DNA from each cell subset was distributed evenly across all wells of several immunoSEQ 96-well plates, and each plate was treated as a replicate. Each replicate PCR for sorted subsets received around 200 ng genomic DNA, equal to roughly 30,000 T cell genomes. Purified libraries were measured with a Qubit 3.0 fluorometer, size-checked on a Bioanalyzer 2100, and measured again with the KAPA Library Quantification kit. Each immunoSEQ 96-well plate was sequenced on its own single-read 150-cycle Illumina NextSeq 550 flow cell. As for how the authors treated the data: The immunoSEQ output contained only junctional sequences without quality scores, so filtering could not match that applied to full-length reads. Sequences were annotated with PyIR, a Python wrapper for IgBLAST v1.9, using IMGT germline references to assign V/J genes and CDR3. Reads were removed for weak V/J assignments (E-value above 1e-6), missing CDR3, stop codons, out-of-frame junctions, or ambiguous translated residues. V3J clonotypes were defined by identical inferred V gene, J gene, and CDR3 amino acid sequence. The percentage overlap between two repertoires was calculated by dividing the number of shared unique clonotypes by the size of the smaller repertoire. RTK rarefaction, the Chao1 estimator, and Recon v2.1 estimates of unobserved clonotypes were used to assess repertoire richness. OLGA was used to compute generation probabilities for all TCRbeta clonotypes that the gDNA method yielded from a handful of donors. TCRdb limited this immuneACCESS table to in-frame rearrangements with V and J called. A share of clones is missing; checked studies link under half to unresolved V genes, and the rest is unexplained. V and J calls and clone size are as listed in that table; D and trimming were resolved from the DNA. This sample has hundreds of thousands of clones in its table, and about 98% of those were observed once. Clones ranked in the top ten supply approximately 0.33% of the sample.

This sample stems from a study of shared clonotypes between healthy human individuals (dated by TCRdb to about 2020). At the level of the whole study: The cohort comprised a couple of women and three men aged 18 to 49 years. For each donor, CD4 naive and CD4 memory were each given three plates, CD8 naive was given two plates, and CD8 memory was given one plate. Blood TCR repertoires of five healthy adults were deeply sequenced to estimate repertoire size and the extent of clonotype sharing between individuals. Different laboratories and diverse techniques were used to prepare libraries and sequence TCR repertoires, to increase sequencing depth and limit assay-specific biases. Between about 0.8 and 9 billion PBMCs per donor were obtained by leukapheresis.

General findings and caveats noted by the study authors: Sharing across several donors was observed for about 4.8% of naive CD4, over 3% of naive CD8, roughly 2.4% of memory CD4, and roughly 0.4% of memory CD8 clonotypes. Sampling was restricted to blood, and TCR repertoires in tissue are likely to differ from TCR repertoires in blood. Estimated clonotype richness was generally larger for naive than for memory subsets. Higher generation probabilities were observed for clonotypes shared by all four sorted-subset donors than for non-shared clonotypes. Pairwise subsampling led to the expectation that sequencing depth would affect the degree of clonotype sharing among donors. The genetic and exposure-history diversity represented was limited by the small number of donors. Even with the large sequencing depth, rarefaction of the sorted-subset datasets indicated that sequencing was incomplete.

CD8 naive samples consisted of CD45RO-negative cells that were positively selected for CCR7, yielding a CD45RA+CCR7+ population without TemRA cells. Donors were healthy HIV-negative adults with no recently reported acute infections or vaccinations. All donors were Caucasian adults living in Nashville, Tennessee, USA. After blood collection by leukapheresis, PBMCs were isolated using Ficoll-Histopaque density gradient centrifugation and then cryopreserved in the vapor phase of liquid nitrogen. Analytical flow cytometry was used to check the purity and quantity of every magnetically sorted T cell population. Each sorted fraction had its genomic DNA isolated and then quantified by UV absorbance on a Nanodrop 2000c.

The chain is encoded by TRBV29-1 joined to TRBJ2-3; too little of a D gene remains to name it. This receptor was taken from a man aged 25 to 40 in good health. Sequenced: naive CD8+ T cells sorted from blood. The sample's cell subset or site label is to be understood as: CD45RA+CCR7+. The DNA is TGCAGCGCCCAACGAGTCAAGACCGACGCAGATACGCAGTATTTT. This is translated as CSAQRVKTDADTQYF.